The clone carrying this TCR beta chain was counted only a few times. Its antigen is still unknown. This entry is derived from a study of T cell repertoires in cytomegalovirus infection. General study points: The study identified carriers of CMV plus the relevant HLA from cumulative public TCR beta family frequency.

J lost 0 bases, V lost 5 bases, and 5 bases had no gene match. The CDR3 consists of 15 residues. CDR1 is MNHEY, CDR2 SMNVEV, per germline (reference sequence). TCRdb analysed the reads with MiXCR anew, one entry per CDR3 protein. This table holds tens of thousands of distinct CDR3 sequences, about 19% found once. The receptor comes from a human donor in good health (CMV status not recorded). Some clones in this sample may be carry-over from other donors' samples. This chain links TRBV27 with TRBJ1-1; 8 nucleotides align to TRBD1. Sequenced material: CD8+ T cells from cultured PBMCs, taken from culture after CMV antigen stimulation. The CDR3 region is CASSANRGVNTEAFF. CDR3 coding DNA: TGTGCCAGCAGTGCGAACAGGGGGGTGAACACTGAAGCTTTCTTT.